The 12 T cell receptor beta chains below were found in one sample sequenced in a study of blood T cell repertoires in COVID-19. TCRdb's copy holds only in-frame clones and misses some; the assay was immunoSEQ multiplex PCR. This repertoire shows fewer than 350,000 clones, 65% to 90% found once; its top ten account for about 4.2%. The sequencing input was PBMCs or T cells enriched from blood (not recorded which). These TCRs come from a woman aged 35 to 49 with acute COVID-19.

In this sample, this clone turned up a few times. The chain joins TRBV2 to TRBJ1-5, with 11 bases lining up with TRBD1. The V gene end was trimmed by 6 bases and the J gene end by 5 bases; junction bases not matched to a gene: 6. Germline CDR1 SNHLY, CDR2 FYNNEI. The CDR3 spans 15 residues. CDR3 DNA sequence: TGTGCCAGCAGGGATAGGACAGGGGGCCATCAGCCCCAGCATTTT. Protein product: CASRDRTGGHQPQHF.

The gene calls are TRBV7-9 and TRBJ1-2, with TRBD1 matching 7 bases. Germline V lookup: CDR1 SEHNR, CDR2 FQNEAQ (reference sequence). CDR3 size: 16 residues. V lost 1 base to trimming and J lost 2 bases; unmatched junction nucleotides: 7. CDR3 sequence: CASSLGRQGNNYGYTF. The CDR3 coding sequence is TGTGCCAGCAGCTTAGGACGACAGGGAAACAACTATGGCTACACCTTC.

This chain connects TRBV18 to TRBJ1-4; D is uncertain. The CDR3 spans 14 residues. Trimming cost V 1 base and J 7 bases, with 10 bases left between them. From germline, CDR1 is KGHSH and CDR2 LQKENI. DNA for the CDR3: TGTGCCAGCTCACCACTGGGCTTGGGTGAAAAACTGTTTTTT. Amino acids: CASSPLGLGEKLFF.

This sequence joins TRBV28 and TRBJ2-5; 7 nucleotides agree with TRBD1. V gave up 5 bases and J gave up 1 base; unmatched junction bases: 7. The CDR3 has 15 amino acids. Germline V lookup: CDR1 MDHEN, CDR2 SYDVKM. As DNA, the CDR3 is TGTGCCAGCAGTGACTTAGGGGGCCCCCAAGAGACCCAGTACTTC. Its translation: CASSDLGGPQETQYF.

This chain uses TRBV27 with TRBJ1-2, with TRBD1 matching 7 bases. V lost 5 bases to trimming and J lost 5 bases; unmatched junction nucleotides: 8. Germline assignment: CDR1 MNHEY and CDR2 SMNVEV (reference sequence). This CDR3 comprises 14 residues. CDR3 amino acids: CASSPRGVDYGYTF. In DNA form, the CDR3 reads TGTGCCAGCAGTCCCAGGGGGGTTGATTATGGCTACACCTTC.

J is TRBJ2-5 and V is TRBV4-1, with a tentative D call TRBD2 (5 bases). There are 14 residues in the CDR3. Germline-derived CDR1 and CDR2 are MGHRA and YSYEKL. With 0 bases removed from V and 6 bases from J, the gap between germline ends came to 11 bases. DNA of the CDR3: TGCGCCAGCAGCCAAGATAGGCTAGCAAAGACCCAGTACTTC. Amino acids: CASSQDRLAKTQYF.

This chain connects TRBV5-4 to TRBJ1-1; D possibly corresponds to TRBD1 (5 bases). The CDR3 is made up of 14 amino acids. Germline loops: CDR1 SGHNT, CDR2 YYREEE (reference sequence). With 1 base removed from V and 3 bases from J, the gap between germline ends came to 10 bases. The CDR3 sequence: CASSLRGGDTEAFF. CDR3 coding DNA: TGTGCCAGCAGCTTGAGGGGTGGGGACACTGAAGCTTTCTTT.

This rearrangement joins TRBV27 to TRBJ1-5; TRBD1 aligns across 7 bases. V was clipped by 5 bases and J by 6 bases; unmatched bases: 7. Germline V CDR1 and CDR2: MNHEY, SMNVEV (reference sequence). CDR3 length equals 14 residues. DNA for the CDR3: TGTGCCAGCAGTATACAGGGGATTGGTCAGCCCCAGCATTTT. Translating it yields CASSIQGIGQPQHF.

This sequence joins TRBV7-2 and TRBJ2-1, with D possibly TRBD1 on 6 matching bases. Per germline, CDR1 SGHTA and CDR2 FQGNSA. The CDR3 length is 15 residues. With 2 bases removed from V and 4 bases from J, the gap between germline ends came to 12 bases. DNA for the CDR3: TGTGCCAGCAGCTTACTAGGACAGAGATACAATGAGCAGTTCTTC. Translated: CASSLLGQRYNEQFF.

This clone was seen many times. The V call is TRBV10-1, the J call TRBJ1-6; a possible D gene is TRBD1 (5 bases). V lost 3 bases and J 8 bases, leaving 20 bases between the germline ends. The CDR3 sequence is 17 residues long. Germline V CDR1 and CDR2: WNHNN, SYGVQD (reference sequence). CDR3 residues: CASSEFRWGAGDSPLHF. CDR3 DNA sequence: TGCGCCAGCAGTGAATTTAGATGGGGCGCGGGAGATTCACCCCTCCACTTT.

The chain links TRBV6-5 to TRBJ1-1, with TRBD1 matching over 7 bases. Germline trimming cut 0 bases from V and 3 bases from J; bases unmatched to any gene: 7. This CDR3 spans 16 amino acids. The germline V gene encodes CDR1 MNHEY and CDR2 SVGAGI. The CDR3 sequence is CASSYSGDRLDTEAFF. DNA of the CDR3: TGTGCCAGCAGTTACTCAGGGGACAGACTAGACACTGAAGCTTTCTTT.

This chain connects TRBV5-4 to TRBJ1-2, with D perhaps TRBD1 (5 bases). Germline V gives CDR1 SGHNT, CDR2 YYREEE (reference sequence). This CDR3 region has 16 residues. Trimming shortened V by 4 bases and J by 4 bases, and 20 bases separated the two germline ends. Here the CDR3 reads CASSPPDAQGFYGYTF. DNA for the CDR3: TGTGCCAGCAGCCCACCGGACGCCCAGGGATTCTATGGCTACACCTTC.